A few counts support the clone carrying this T cell receptor (beta chain). Assay used: immunoSEQ multiplex PCR; TCRdb lists only in-frame clones, some missing. Of about 350,000 clones listed, 88% were seen once; the top ten hold around 6.4%. The data were taken from a study of Ad26.COV2.S vaccination and SARS-CoV-2 variants. Across the study: Intramuscularly, Ad26.COV2.S was given either once or twice, 56 days apart.

As to treatment: approximately 18 received Ad26.COV2.S at low or high dose, single or two shots; five or six received placebo; per-sample allocation not given. Following the first vaccine or placebo injection, samples were taken on day 63. This TCR was recovered from a person between 18 and 65 years old who received the Ad26.COV2.S COVID-19 vaccine or a placebo. Sequencing was performed on peripheral blood, taken in a trial of Ad26.COV2.S vaccine versus placebo.

This CDR3 is CASSHRGAYNEQFF. The CDR3 DNA is TGTGCCAGCAGTCACAGGGGGGCATACAATGAGCAGTTCTTC. The gene calls are TRBV6-5 and TRBJ2-1; 8 bases fit TRBD1. The CDR3 length is 14 residues. J lost 4 bases, V lost 5 bases, and 4 bases had no gene match. Germline loops: CDR1 MNHEY, CDR2 SVGAGI.